Listed here are 4 T cell receptor beta chains from one sample, sequenced in a study of graft-versus-host responses after intestinal transplantation (dated by TCRdb to 2020 to 2023). These receptors' antigens are unknown. Preparation of the library involved the immunoSEQ multiplex PCR assay. The table was pulled from immuneACCESS by TCRdb, which kept in-frame rearrangements only. Such tables lose some clones; where checked, under half of the loss comes from unresolved V genes, and the rest has no known cause. The sample data list about 92,000 clones, and over 80% of these were observed just once. The top ten hold 15% to 20% of the sample. The label giving this sample's time point can be read as: cells obtained before transplantation from donor or recipient. Material: unstimulated CD8+ T cells sorted from spleen or lymph node cells, obtained before intestinal transplant. The receptors shown here come from a human donor who received an intestinal transplant.

In this sample, this clone turned up once. The J gene is TRBJ2-5, the V gene TRBV11-2; D is unclear. Germline CDR1 SGHAT, CDR2 FQNNGV. The CDR3 is 14 residues long. The germline V and J ends were trimmed by 0 bases and 4 bases, with 9 bases remaining between them. The CDR3 bases are TGTGCCAGCAGCTTAGATGGGTGGGGAGAGACCCAGTACTTC. Its translation: CASSLDGWGETQYF.

This clone came up a few times. The rearrangement links TRBV9 to TRBJ2-1; 8 bases are shared with TRBD2. CDR1 is SGDLS, CDR2 YYNGEE, per germline. The CDR3 has 16 residues. V trimming: 3 bases; J trimming: 9 bases; junction bases outside the gene matches: 14. The CDR3 DNA sequence: TGTGCCAGCAGCGCGGGGGGGACGGCCAGACAGAGTGAGCAGTTCTTC. Translation gives CASSAGGTARQSEQFF.

This chain connects TRBV19 to TRBJ1-3, with D perhaps TRBD1 (5 bases). This CDR3 region has 17 residues. Looked up from germline, CDR1 is LNHDA and CDR2 is SQIVND (reference sequence). V was clipped by 2 bases and J by 0 bases, with 14 bases between them. The CDR3 DNA reads as TGTGCCAGTAGTATAACGGCAGGGCGTCCCTCTGGAAACACCATATATTTT. Translation: CASSITAGRPSGNTIYF.

The genes are TRBV5-1 and TRBJ2-7, with D perhaps TRBD1 (5 bases). CDR3 size: 15 residues. The ends were cut back, 2 bases at V and 1 base at J, with 13 bases in the middle. Germline V lookup: CDR1 SGHRS, CDR2 YFSETQ. CDR3 sequence reads: CASSFTTQGSYEQYF. CDR3 nucleotide sequence: TGCGCCAGCAGCTTCACCACTCAGGGTTCCTACGAGCAGTACTTC.